A selection of T cell receptor beta chains follows, all from one sample in a study of blood T cell repertoires in COVID-19. The protocol was immunoSEQ multiplex PCR, while the TCRdb copy is restricted to in-frame clones and leaves out a portion. This sample has some 260,000 clones, with around 90% found just once. The sample was PBMCs or T cells enriched from blood (not recorded which). These receptors originate from a woman in her 30s with acute COVID-19. CDR3s include the opening cysteine and the closing phenylalanine or tryptophan. D genes are given only for firm matches. Where a row states a size, it is once, few, many or the class of an expanded clone; other rows omit it.

abundance	j_gene	v_gene	d_gene	CDR3aa	CDR3nt
once	TRBJ1-4	TRBV24-1	.	CATSGSPQGFNEKLFF	TGTGCCACCAGTGGTTCCCCACAGGGATTCAATGAAAAACTGTTTTTT
.	TRBJ1-1	TRBV18	.	CASSPLQASNTEAFF	TGTGCCAGCTCACCCCTACAGGCCTCGAACACTGAAGCTTTCTTT
few	TRBJ1-2	TRBV6-2/TRBV6-3	.	CASSGADKYGYTF	TGTGCCAGCAGTGGGGCAGACAAGTATGGCTACACCTTC
.	TRBJ2-7	TRBV27	TRBD1	CASSFGPRDRGYEQYF	TGTGCCAGCAGTTTTGGACCCCGGGACAGGGGTTACGAGCAGTACTTC
once	TRBJ1-2	TRBV5-5	.	CASSLRTGYTF	TGTGCCAGCAGCTTGCGGACAGGCTACACCTTC
.	TRBJ2-2	TRBV11-1	TRBD1	CASSPGQRPTGELFF	TGTGCCAGCAGCCCGGGACAGAGGCCCACCGGGGAGCTGTTTTTT
.	TRBJ1-5	TRBV24-1	TRBD1	CATSEHGTDQPQHF	TGTGCCACCAGTGAGCATGGGACAGACCAGCCCCAGCATTTT
.	TRBJ1-2	TRBV9	TRBD1	CASSPTGLAPNPPNIQSYTF	TGTGCCAGCAGCCCGACAGGGTTAGCCCCCAATCCTCCGAATATTCAGAGCTACACCTTC
.	TRBJ2-7	TRBV19	.	CASSITGTPYEQYF	TGTGCCAGTAGTATAACAGGGACCCCCTACGAGCAGTACTTC
.	TRBJ2-1	TRBV3-1/TRBV3-2	.	CASSQYGRGGPDEQFF	TGTGCCAGCAGCCAATATGGGAGGGGGGGCCCGGATGAGCAGTTCTTC
.	TRBJ1-5	TRBV5-6	.	CASSLAGEQPQHF	TGTGCCAGCAGCTTGGCAGGGGAGCAGCCCCAGCATTTT
.	TRBJ1-5	TRBV24-1	.	CATSDSGQGGNQPQHF	TGTGCCACCAGTGATTCCGGTCAGGGCGGCAATCAGCCCCAGCATTTT
.	TRBJ1-1	TRBV28	.	CASSLFGAEAFF	TGTGCCAGCAGTTTATTCGGGGCTGAAGCTTTCTTT
.	TRBJ1-2	TRBV7-2	TRBD1	CASSLGIWDRNYGYTF	TGTGCCAGCAGCTTAGGAATCTGGGACAGAAACTATGGCTACACCTTC
.	TRBJ2-7	TRBV4-3	.	CASSQGRSSSYEQYF	TGCGCCAGCAGCCAAGGCAGGTCAAGCTCCTACGAGCAGTACTTC
.	TRBJ2-7	TRBV7-6	TRBD1	CASSPSPTGVHEQYF	TGTGCCAGCAGCCCCAGCCCGACAGGGGTCCACGAGCAGTACTTC
.	TRBJ2-7	TRBV28	TRBD2	CASTAGGSGNEQYF	TGTGCCAGCACGGCGGGAGGATCCGGTAACGAGCAGTACTTC
.	TRBJ2-7	TRBV7-2	TRBD2	CASSPGTSGDSYEQYF	TGTGCCAGCAGCCCGGGGACTAGCGGGGACTCCTACGAGCAGTACTTC
.	TRBJ1-1	TRBV3-1/TRBV3-2	.	CASSQEGRRRTEAFF	TGTGCCAGCAGCCAAGAGGGGCGGAGAAGGACTGAAGCTTTCTTT
.	TRBJ2-3	TRBV3-1/TRBV3-2	.	CASRDPITGTQYF	TGTGCCAGCAGAGACCCAATCACGGGTACGCAGTATTTT
.	TRBJ2-4	TRBV7-9	TRBD1	CASSRDRVAQYF	TGTGCCAGCAGTCGCGACAGGGTAGCTCAGTACTTC
few	TRBJ2-7	TRBV6-6	.	CASSPTGVPYEQYF	TGTGCCAGCAGCCCGACGGGGGTTCCCTACGAGCAGTACTTC
few	TRBJ2-7	TRBV4-1	TRBD1	CASSQETGATYEQYF	TGCGCCAGCAGCCAAGAAACAGGGGCAACCTACGAGCAGTACTTC
.	TRBJ1-2	TRBV28	.	CASSNPPATGMFYGYTF	TGTGCCAGCAGTAACCCTCCCGCCACCGGGATGTTCTATGGCTACACCTTC
.	TRBJ1-6	TRBV13	.	CASSLGVGRDSPLHF	TGTGCCAGCAGCTTAGGCGTCGGTAGAGATTCACCCCTCCACTTT
.	TRBJ2-7	TRBV11-2	TRBD1	CASRLRRPGQGLYEQYF	TGTGCCAGCAGGTTGAGAAGACCGGGACAGGGGTTGTACGAGCAGTACTTC
.	TRBJ2-7	TRBV9	TRBD2	CASSVGLAGIHEQYF	TGTGCCAGCAGCGTAGGTCTAGCGGGTATTCACGAGCAGTACTTC
.	TRBJ2-7	TRBV6-5	TRBD1	CASSGTGKSYEQYF	TGTGCCAGCAGCGGGACAGGGAAGTCGTACGAGCAGTACTTC
.	TRBJ2-7	TRBV7-2	TRBD2	CASRILAGVFYEQYF	TGTGCCAGCAGAATTCTAGCGGGAGTTTTCTACGAGCAGTACTTC
.	TRBJ2-7	TRBV5-4	TRBD1	CASSPWTGGGEQYF	TGTGCCAGCAGCCCTTGGACAGGGGGAGGCGAGCAGTACTTC
.	TRBJ2-3	TRBV10-3	TRBD2	CAISDLRGTNSDTQYF	TGTGCCATCAGTGATCTCCGCGGGACTAACTCAGATACGCAGTATTTT
few	TRBJ1-4	TRBV7-9	.	CASSPSRGGAEKLFF	TGTGCCAGCAGCCCCTCAAGGGGAGGGGCTGAAAAACTGTTTTTT
.	TRBJ1-1	TRBV14	.	CASSQATRGLNTEAFF	TGTGCCAGCAGCCAAGCTACTAGGGGGTTAAACACTGAAGCTTTCTTT
.	TRBJ2-1	TRBV11-2	TRBD2	CASSLVGLAKEQFF	TGTGCCAGCAGCTTAGTGGGACTAGCTAAGGAGCAGTTCTTC
.	TRBJ1-5	TRBV7-9	TRBD1	CASSTTGDKGQPQHF	TGTGCCAGCAGCACAACAGGGGATAAAGGTCAGCCCCAGCATTTT
.	TRBJ2-1	TRBV6-1	.	CASSEGPGAASGEQFF	TGTGCCAGCAGTGAAGGACCAGGGGCGGCTAGCGGTGAGCAGTTCTTC
.	TRBJ1-2	TRBV9	.	CASSVANPGVQGGYTF	TGTGCCAGCAGCGTAGCCAACCCAGGGGTTCAGGGAGGCTACACCTTC
.	TRBJ2-1	TRBV27	TRBD2	CATVPIAGGVNEQFF	TGTGCCACCGTTCCTATAGCGGGAGGGGTCAATGAGCAGTTCTTC
.	TRBJ2-3	TRBV10-2	TRBD2	CASSDKTSGDTQYF	TGCGCCAGCAGTGACAAGACTAGCGGAGATACGCAGTATTTT
.	TRBJ2-5	TRBV7-9	TRBD1	CASSSRDRGWQETQYF	TGTGCCAGCAGCTCAAGGGACAGGGGGTGGCAAGAGACCCAGTACTTC
.	TRBJ1-3	TRBV6-5	TRBD1	CASSRTGRGGNTIYF	TGTGCCAGCAGTCGGACAGGGAGAGGAGGAAACACCATATATTTT
.	TRBJ1-2	TRBV2	.	CAGRDRASNYGYTF	TGTGCCGGAAGAGACAGAGCGTCTAACTATGGCTACACCTTC
.	TRBJ1-5	TRBV10-3	TRBD1	CAISGAGGQPQHF	TGTGCCATCAGTGGGGCAGGGGGTCAGCCCCAGCATTTT
.	TRBJ2-7	TRBV10-3	TRBD1	CAISGQGARRSYEQYF	TGTGCCATCAGTGGGCAGGGGGCTAGGAGGTCCTACGAGCAGTACTTC
.	TRBJ2-3	TRBV19	TRBD2	CASSILLAGGPREEDTQYF	TGTGCCAGTAGTATACTTCTAGCGGGGGGACCCCGAGAGGAAGATACGCAGTATTTT
.	TRBJ2-1	TRBV5-1	TRBD2	CASSLAGTSTYEQFF	TGCGCCAGCAGCTTGGCCGGGACTAGTACGTATGAGCAGTTCTTC
.	TRBJ2-3	TRBV7-9	.	CASSPQLSTDTQYF	TGTGCCAGCAGCCCTCAACTTAGCACAGATACGCAGTATTTT
.	TRBJ1-2	TRBV19	TRBD1	CASGQGGYTF	TGTGCCAGTGGACAGGGAGGCTACACCTTC
.	TRBJ1-6	TRBV10-3	TRBD1	CAIRQTGGNSPLHF	TGTGCCATCAGGCAGACAGGGGGCAATTCACCCCTCCACTTT
.	TRBJ2-7	TRBV19	TRBD1	CASSITGAYEQYF	TGTGCCAGTAGTATAACAGGGGCCTACGAGCAGTACTTC
.	TRBJ1-5	TRBV28	.	CASSRTPPGHF	TGTGCCAGCAGTCGGACACCGCCGGGGCATTTT
.	TRBJ2-7	TRBV7-2	TRBD1	CASSYTRTGGEQYF	TGTGCCAGCAGTTATACCAGGACAGGGGGCGAGCAGTACTTC
.	TRBJ2-1	TRBV19	TRBD1	CASTPDRGNEQFF	TGTGCCAGTACCCCAGACAGGGGTAATGAGCAGTTCTTC
.	TRBJ1-2	TRBV5-1	TRBD1	CASSGRGTYGYTF	TGCGCCAGCAGCGGCAGGGGGACCTATGGCTACACCTTC
few	TRBJ1-6	TRBV20-1	.	CSASEQANSPLHF	TGCAGTGCTAGTGAACAGGCAAATTCACCCCTCCACTTT
.	TRBJ2-3	TRBV10-3	.	CAIRGTSTDTQYF	TGTGCCATCAGGGGGACTAGCACAGATACGCAGTATTTT
.	TRBJ1-5	TRBV18	TRBD1	CASSSSSQGARGQPQHF	TGTGCCAGCTCATCGTCCAGTCAGGGGGCGCGGGGTCAGCCCCAGCATTTT
.	TRBJ2-3	TRBV7-8	TRBD2	CASSLRTSGTGDTQYF	TGTGCCAGCAGCCTTCGGACTAGCGGGACGGGAGATACGCAGTATTTT
.	TRBJ2-5	TRBV19	.	CASSGGGQQETQYF	TGTGCCAGTAGCGGAGGGGGACAGCAAGAGACCCAGTACTTC